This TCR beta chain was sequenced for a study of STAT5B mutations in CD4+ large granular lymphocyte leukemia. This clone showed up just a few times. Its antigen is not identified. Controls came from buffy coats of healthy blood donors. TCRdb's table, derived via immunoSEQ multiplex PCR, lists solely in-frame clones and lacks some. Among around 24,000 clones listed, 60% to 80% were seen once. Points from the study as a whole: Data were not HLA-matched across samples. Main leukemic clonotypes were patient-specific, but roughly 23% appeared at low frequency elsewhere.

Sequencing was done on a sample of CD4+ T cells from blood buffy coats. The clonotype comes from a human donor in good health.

The CDR3 loop is CASSPGPSGELFF. The DNA for the CDR3 is TGTGCCAGCAGCCCGGGACCTTCCGGGGAGCTGTTTTTT. The chain recombines TRBV11-3 with TRBJ2-2; D could derive from TRBD1 or TRBD2 (5 bases each). Trimming left V 5 bases short and J 6 bases short, with 10 bases between. The CDR3 is made up of 13 amino acids. From germline, CDR1 is SGHNT and CDR2 YENEEA.